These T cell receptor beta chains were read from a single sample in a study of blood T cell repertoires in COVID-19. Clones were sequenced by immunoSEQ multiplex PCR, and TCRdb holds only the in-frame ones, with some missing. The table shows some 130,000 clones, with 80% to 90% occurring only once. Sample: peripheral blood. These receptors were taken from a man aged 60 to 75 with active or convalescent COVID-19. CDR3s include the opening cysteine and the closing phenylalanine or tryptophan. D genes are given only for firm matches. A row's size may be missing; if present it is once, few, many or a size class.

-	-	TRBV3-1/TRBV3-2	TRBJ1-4	CASSQDRRPGNNEKLFF	TGTGCCAGCAGCCAAGATCGGCGCCCCGGGAATAATGAAAAACTGTTTTTT
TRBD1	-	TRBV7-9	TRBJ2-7	CASSLAGTGGNEQYF	TGTGCCAGCAGCTTAGCCGGGACAGGGGGCAACGAGCAGTACTTC
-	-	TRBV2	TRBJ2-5	CASSVRGEETQYF	TGTGCCAGCAGTGTCAGGGGAGAAGAGACCCAGTACTTC
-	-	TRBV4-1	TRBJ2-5	CASSQGLQETQYF	TGCGCCAGCAGCCAAGGACTCCAAGAGACCCAGTACTTC
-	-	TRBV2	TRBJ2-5	CAQGVGETQYF	TGTGCCCAAGGGGTTGGGGAGACCCAGTACTTC
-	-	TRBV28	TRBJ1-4	CATPPGHWGRRGLKKLFF	TGTGCCACCCCCCCGGGACATTGGGGCAGAAGGGGGTTAAAAAAACTGTTTTTT
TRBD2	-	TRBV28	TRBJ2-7	CASSLSLGGSNHEQYF	TGTGCCAGCAGTTTATCCCTGGGGGGGTCGAACCACGAGCAGTACTTC
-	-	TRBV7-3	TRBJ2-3	CASTSSGPKDTQYF	TGTGCCAGCACCTCAAGCGGGCCCAAAGATACGCAGTATTTT
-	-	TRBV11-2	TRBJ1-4	CASSFRRTTNEKLFF	TGTGCCAGCAGCTTTAGGCGGACAACTAATGAAAAACTGTTTTTT
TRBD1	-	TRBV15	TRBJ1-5	CATSKSGTVNQPQHF	TGTGCCACCAGCAAATCCGGGACAGTCAATCAGCCCCAGCATTTT
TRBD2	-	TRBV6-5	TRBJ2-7	CASSGTSGREQYF	TGTGCCAGCAGCGGGACTAGCGGGCGCGAGCAGTACTTC
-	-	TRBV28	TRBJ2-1	CASSLRSVVEQFF	TGTGCCAGCAGTTTACGGAGCGTCGTTGAGCAGTTCTTC
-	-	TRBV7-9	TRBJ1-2	CASSPTLGGAGDGYTF	TGTGCCAGCAGCCCGACTCTTGGGGGCGCGGGAGATGGCTACACCTTC
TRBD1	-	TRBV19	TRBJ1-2	CASSIGVVTGKKSYGYTF	TGTGCCAGTAGTATAGGAGTGGTGACAGGGAAGAAAAGCTATGGCTACACCTTC
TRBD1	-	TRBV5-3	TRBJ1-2	CARRRRTGVYGYTF	TGTGCCAGAAGACGGAGAACAGGGGTCTATGGCTACACCTTC
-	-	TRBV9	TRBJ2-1	CASSVGPDEQFF	TGTGCCAGCAGCGTAGGGCCCGATGAGCAGTTCTTC
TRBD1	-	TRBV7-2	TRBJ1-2	CASSLADRVVYGYTF	TGTGCCAGCAGCTTAGCCGACAGGGTTGTTTATGGCTACACCTTC
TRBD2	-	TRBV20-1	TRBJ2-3	CSPGGGGPTDTQYF	TGCAGTCCTGGTGGGGGGGGTCCCACAGATACGCAGTATTTT
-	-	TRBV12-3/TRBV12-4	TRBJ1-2	CASSFNGQFYTF	TGTGCCAGCAGTTTTAATGGGCAGTTCTACACCTTC
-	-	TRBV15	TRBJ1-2	CATSRGRTNGHGYTF	TGTGCCACCAGCAGGGGGAGGACCAATGGCCATGGCTACACCTTC
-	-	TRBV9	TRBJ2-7	CASSVGGTGAYEQYF	TGTGCCAGCAGCGTAGGTGGGACTGGAGCCTACGAGCAGTACTTC
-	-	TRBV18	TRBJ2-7	CASSPPRAGAYEQYF	TGTGCCAGCTCACCCCCAAGGGCAGGGGCCTACGAGCAGTACTTC
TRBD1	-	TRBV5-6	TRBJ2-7	CASSSIKQGGTLWEQYF	TGTGCCAGCAGCTCCATTAAACAGGGGGGCACCCTCTGGGAGCAGTACTTC
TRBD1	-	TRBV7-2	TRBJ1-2	CASNWPGQPGYTF	TGTGCCAGCAACTGGCCGGGACAGCCTGGCTACACCTTC
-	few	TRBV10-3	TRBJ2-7	CAISSPPTRYEQYF	TGTGCCATCAGTTCGCCCCCCACTAGATACGAGCAGTACTTC